This TCR beta chain derives from a study of blood T cell repertoires in COVID-19. About the study: Samples representing acute and convalescent COVID-19 were sourced from the United States, Italy and Spain. Sample material is recorded as cDNA or gDNA derived from T cells, B-cell-depleted T cells, or PBMCs.

CDR3 size: 14 residues. The V and J ends lost 3 bases and 7 bases, in that order; junction bases with no gene match: 5. The germline V gene encodes CDR1 SGHDT and CDR2 YYEEEE. Source study methods: Reference gene primer amplification gave nucleated cell count estimates. Method: immunoSEQ multiplex PCR; TCRdb's copy keeps in-frame clones and lacks some. From that table come the V and J calls and clone size; the DNA was used to work out D and trimming. The sample has tens of thousands of clones, roughly 84% seen once. This TCR derives from a man in his fifties with acute or convalescent COVID-19. The chain links TRBV5-6 to TRBJ1-4; 8 positions agree with TRBD1. Sequencing input: peripheral blood. As DNA, the CDR3 is TGTGCCAGCAGCTCTGGACAGGGCCGTGAAAAACTGTTTTTT. The encoded protein is CASSSGQGREKLFF.